The 32 T cell receptor beta chains given below trace back to one sample, sequenced in a study of blood T cell repertoires in COVID-19. The method was immunoSEQ multiplex PCR; TCRdb's version includes in-frame clones alone and lacks a portion of them. The sample consists of 90,000 to 120,000 clones, more than 90% of them appearing once. Sequencing was carried out using peripheral blood. These receptors were taken from a man between 65 and 79 years old with acute or convalescent COVID-19.

Worth noting for this clone: The same CDR3 also results from other DNA sequences found in this sample. The chain carries TRBV4-1 and TRBJ2-1; the D gene is possibly TRBD1 (6 bases). CDR1 and CDR2 from the germline V gene are MGHRA and YSYEKL. The CDR3 is made up of 15 amino acids. The V and J ends lost 0 bases and 4 bases respectively, with 10 bases between them. In DNA form, the CDR3 reads TGCGCCAGCAGCCAAGATGGGGGCCCATACAATGAGCAGTTCTTC. Translating gives CASSQDGGPYNEQFF.

This clone was detected only once. The chain links TRBV6-5 to TRBJ1-1; perhaps TRBD1 as D (5 bases). Trimming left V 0 bases short and J 11 bases short, with 13 bases between. Looked up from germline, CDR1 is MNHEY and CDR2 is SVGAGI. The CDR3 is 13 amino acids. The CDR3 here is CASSYSSQGGAFF. Here the CDR3 DNA reads TGTGCCAGCAGTTACTCGAGCCAGGGAGGGGCTTTCTTT.

The V call is TRBV6-5, the J call TRBJ2-2, with 9 bases aligning to TRBD2. Per germline, CDR1 MNHEY and CDR2 SVGAGI. There are 16 residues in the CDR3. V dropped 4 bases and J dropped 6; count of bases not matched to a gene: 9. The DNA for the CDR3 is TGTGCCAGCAGTTTACTAGCGGGTGAAGTCGCCGGGGAGCTGTTTTTT. Encoded protein: CASSLLAGEVAGELFF.

The chain links TRBV4-1 to TRBJ2-7; TRBD1 is a possible D gene (6 bases). The germline CDR1 and CDR2 sequences are MGHRA and YSYEKL. Trimming took 3 bases from V and 3 from J, leaving 15 bases between them. This CDR3 spans 15 amino acids. The CDR3, as DNA: TGCGCCAGCAGCCAGGGGACAAGTGGCTTCTACGAGCAGTACTTC. Its translation: CASSQGTSGFYEQYF.

This rearrangement joins TRBV12-3 or TRBV12-4 to TRBJ2-5; 8 bases line up with TRBD2. This CDR3 contains 13 residues. V lost 6 bases to trimming and J lost 5 bases; unmatched junction nucleotides: 5. The CDR3 protein is CASSSGLEETQYF. Written as DNA, the CDR3 is TGTGCCAGCAGCTCGGGACTAGAGGAGACCCAGTACTTC.

This chain joins TRBV7-2 and TRBJ1-2; maybe TRBD1 (6 bases). This CDR3 spans 15 amino acids. In germline, CDR1 is SGHTA, CDR2 FQGNSA. The ends were cut back, 2 bases at V and 2 bases at J, with 12 bases in the middle. The CDR3: CASSLRGGQNYGYTF. CDR3 DNA: TGTGCCAGCAGCTTAAGAGGGGGTCAGAACTATGGCTACACCTTC. The full variable domain, completed using reference TRBV7-2 and TRBJ1-2, is GAGVSQSPSNKVTEKGKDVELRCDPISGHTALYWYRQSLGQGLEFLIYFQGNSAPDKSGLPSDRFSAERTGGSVSTLTIQRTQQEDSAVYLCASSLRGGQNYGYTFGSGTRLTVV.

V and J are TRBV7-2 and TRBJ2-7, with a weak D call TRBD1 (6 bases). In germline, CDR1 is SGHTA, CDR2 FQGNSA. Trimming took 3 bases from V and 4 from J, leaving 16 bases between them. This CDR3 is 15 amino acids long. CDR3 loop: CASSLGGGRSYEQYF. In nucleotides, the CDR3 is TGTGCCAGCAGCTTGGGTGGGGGCAGATCTTACGAGCAGTACTTC.

The chain is built from TRBV19 and TRBJ1-5, with TRBD1 matching 7 bases. V dropped 5 bases and J dropped 9; count of bases not matched to a gene: 13. CDR1 LNHDA and CDR2 SQIVND come from the germline V gene (reference sequence). This CDR3 has 15 amino acids. CDR3: CASSGDRVPPRPQHF. The CDR3 nucleotides are TGTGCCAGTAGTGGAGACAGGGTCCCACCACGGCCCCAGCATTTT.

The chain joins TRBV5-8 to TRBJ1-2; 7 nucleotides match TRBD1. The V segment lost 1 base and the J segment 8 bases; nucleotides outside the gene matches: 8. Germline V gene lookup returns CDR1 SGHTS and CDR2 YDEGEE. This CDR3 is built from 14 residues. The CDR3, as DNA: TGTGCCAGCAGCTTGCCACAGGGGCTAAGGGGCTACACCTTC. As protein: CASSLPQGLRGYTF.

The chain is built from TRBV10-3 and TRBJ1-1; the match to TRBD1 covers 9 bases. The CDR3 is 14 amino acids. V lost 3 bases to trimming and J lost 3 bases; unmatched junction nucleotides: 2. Looked up from germline, CDR1 is ENHRY and CDR2 is SYGVKD. CDR3 nucleotides: TGTGCCATCAGTGAAGGACAGGGGTACACTGAAGCTTTCTTT. This codes for CAISEGQGYTEAFF.

The chain recombines TRBV5-1 with TRBJ2-7, with D perhaps matching TRBD1 (5 bases). Trimming removed 0 bases at V and 3 bases at J, with 10 bases between. The CDR3 runs 14 residues. The V gene's germline CDR1 is SGHRS and CDR2 YFSETQ. CDR3 sequence reads: CASSLGSGNYEQYF. CDR3 nucleotide sequence: TGCGCCAGCAGCTTGGGATCAGGGAACTACGAGCAGTACTTC.

For the CDR3, the DNA is TGTGCCAGCAGCCGCGTGCCGGGTCAGCCCCAGCATTTT. As protein: CASSRVPGQPQHF. V is TRBV11-3 and J is TRBJ1-5, with D hard to call. From germline, CDR1 is SGHNT and CDR2 YENEEA. The CDR3 is 13 residues long. V was shortened by 5 bases and J by 6 bases, with 11 bases between the two germline ends.

V usage is TRBV11-2 and J usage is TRBJ2-5; TRBD1 agrees at 11 bases. CDR1 and CDR2 (germline): SGHAT, FQNNGV. V was clipped by 7 bases and J by 2 bases; unmatched bases: 3. The CDR3 has 14 residues. The CDR3 DNA reads as TGTGCCAGCAACGGACAGGGGGCTCAAGAGACCCAGTACTTC. Its translation is CASNGQGAQETQYF.

The CDR3 region has the DNA TGCGCCAGCAGCTTGGCAGGAATTAATGAAAAACTGTTTTTT. Protein product: CASSLAGINEKLFF. This chain joins TRBV5-1 and TRBJ1-4; unclear D gene. CDR1 is SGHRS and CDR2 is YFSETQ in the germline V gene. This CDR3 is built from 14 residues. V lost 0 bases to trimming and J lost 4 bases, with 7 bases between them. The full variable domain, rest sourced from reference TRBV5-1 and TRBJ1-4, is KAGVTQTPRYLIKTRGQQVTLSCSPISGHRSVSWYQQTPGQGLQFLFEYFSETQRNKGNFPGRFSGRQFSNSRSEMNVSTLELGDSALYLCASSLAGINEKLFFGSGTQLSVL.

The V and J genes are TRBV19 and TRBJ1-5; D unresolved. This CDR3 comprises 14 residues. Per the germline V gene, CDR1 is LNHDA and CDR2 is SQIVND (reference sequence). V dropped 5 bases and J dropped 5 bases, with 13 bases sitting between them. The CDR3 protein is CASSVNPRDQPQHF. Written as DNA, the CDR3 is TGTGCCAGTAGTGTGAATCCGAGGGATCAGCCCCAGCATTTT.

CDR3 bases: TGTGCCAGTAGTACTCGGACTAGCGGGTGGGAGACCCAGTACTTC. Encoded protein: CASSTRTSGWETQYF. The V and J genes are TRBV19 and TRBJ2-5, with 11 bases aligning to TRBD2. The V gene's germline CDR1 is LNHDA and CDR2 SQIVND (reference sequence). CDR3 length: 15 residues. The trim removed 4 bases at V and 5 bases at J, leaving 6 bases unmatched.

This clone was seen more than once but under ten times. The V call is TRBV5-1, the J call TRBJ1-3; D unclear. Germline CDR1 and CDR2: SGHRS and YFSETQ. Trimming cost V 0 bases and J 7 bases, with 8 bases left between them. This CDR3 contains 13 residues. In DNA form, the CDR3 reads TGCGCCAGCAGCTTGGGGTCTCGGAACACCATATATTTT. Encoded protein: CASSLGSRNTIYF. The variable domain in full, with the rest retrieved from reference TRBV5-1 and TRBJ1-3, is KAGVTQTPRYLIKTRGQQVTLSCSPISGHRSVSWYQQTPGQGLQFLFEYFSETQRNKGNFPGRFSGRQFSNSRSEMNVSTLELGDSALYLCASSLGSRNTIYFGEGSWLTVV.

This chain uses TRBV7-7 with TRBJ2-5, with TRBD2 identical over 7 bases. From germline, CDR1 is SSHAT and CDR2 FNYEAQ (reference sequence). This CDR3 is built from 13 residues. The CDR3 loop is CASGAGLIETQYF. CDR3 DNA sequence: TGTGCTAGCGGCGCGGGACTAATCGAGACCCAGTACTTC.

The chain joins TRBV14 to TRBJ2-7, with 7 positions matching TRBD1. Trimming took 5 bases from V and 5 from J; bases not matched to a gene: 9. The CDR3 has 14 amino acids. Per germline, CDR1 SGHDN and CDR2 FVKESK. The CDR3 bases are TGTGCCAGCAGCTCCATACAGGGGCGGCACGAGCAGTACTTC. It is translated as CASSSIQGRHEQYF.

The J gene is TRBJ2-7, the V gene TRBV19, with 8 bases lining up with TRBD1. From germline, CDR1 is LNHDA and CDR2 SQIVND (reference sequence). The CDR3 extends over 15 amino acids. The J segment lost 3 bases and the V segment lost 4 bases, leaving 8 bases of the junction unmatched. The CDR3 nucleotides are TGTGCCAGTAGTACTCTAGGGACAGGTCTCTACGAGCAGTACTTC. As protein: CASSTLGTGLYEQYF.

This clone was recorded a few times. J is TRBJ1-2 and V is TRBV19, with 9 bases matching TRBD1. V gave up 9 bases and J gave up 4 bases; unmatched junction bases: 12. The length of the CDR3 is 15 residues. The germline gives CDR1 LNHDA, CDR2 SQIVND (reference sequence). Here the CDR3 reads CASRNQDRGGYGYTF. The CDR3, as DNA: TGTGCCAGCAGAAATCAGGACAGGGGAGGCTATGGCTACACCTTC.

V is TRBV29-1 and J is TRBJ2-3; TRBD1 might be the D (6 bases). This CDR3 has 15 residues. Trimming cost V 4 bases and J 5 bases, with 19 bases left between them. Germline V gene sequence: CDR1 SQVTM, CDR2 ANQGSEA. CDR3 DNA sequence: TGCAGCGTTGGGTTGTCGGGTCAGGGGAAAGATACGCAGTATTTT. This sequence encodes CSVGLSGQGKDTQYF.

The J gene is TRBJ1-6, the V gene TRBV5-8; no definite D call. The CDR3 covers 14 residues. Germline V gene sequence: CDR1 SGHTS, CDR2 YDEGEE. With 0 bases removed from V and 4 bases from J, the gap between germline ends came to 5 bases. The CDR3 loop reads CASSLGGYNSPLHF. The CDR3 region has the DNA TGTGCCAGCAGCTTGGGCGGTTATAATTCACCCCTCCACTTT.

The chain couples TRBV6-5 to TRBJ1-6; 9 bases are shared with TRBD1. Losses at the gene ends were 6 bases for V and 10 bases for J; bases not matched to a gene: 7. CDR3 length: 14 residues. Germline values: CDR1 MNHEY, CDR2 SVGAGI. The CDR3 sequence: CASRGDRDISPLHF. The CDR3 region has the DNA TGTGCCAGCAGGGGGGACAGGGATATCTCACCCCTCCACTTT.

The V and J genes are TRBV15 and TRBJ2-3; TRBD1 aligns across 8 bases. V shed 4 bases, J shed 2 bases, and the junction held 5 bases outside the gene matches. CDR3 length: 15 amino acids. Germline V gene lookup returns CDR1 LNHNV and CDR2 YYDKDF (reference sequence). The CDR3 here is CATSTRTGTTDTQYF. The DNA for the CDR3 is TGTGCCACCAGCACCCGGACAGGGACCACAGATACGCAGTATTTT.

This clone turned up a few times. The rearrangement uses TRBV6-5 and TRBJ2-7; D unclear. Germline V gene sequence: CDR1 MNHEY, CDR2 SVGAGI. The V end lost 8 bases, the J end lost 2 bases, and 16 bases lay between the germline ends. This CDR3 comprises 14 residues. The CDR3: CASARRIGPYEQYF. The CDR3 DNA reads as TGTGCCAGCGCCCGGCGGATCGGCCCCTACGAGCAGTACTTC.

The V and J genes are TRBV5-1 and TRBJ2-5; TRBD1 aligns across 7 bases. Trimming removed 6 bases from V and 4 bases from J; junction bases left unmatched: 9. The CDR3 totals 14 residues. Germline-derived CDR1 and CDR2 are SGHRS and YFSETQ. The CDR3 sequence is CASTPRQGGETQYF. CDR3 bases: TGCGCCAGCACCCCCAGACAGGGCGGAGAGACCCAGTACTTC. The variable domain in full, with the rest retrieved from reference TRBV5-1 and TRBJ2-5, is KAGVTQTPRYLIKTRGQQVTLSCSPISGHRSVSWYQQTPGQGLQFLFEYFSETQRNKGNFPGRFSGRQFSNSRSEMNVSTLELGDSALYLCASTPRQGGETQYFGPGTRLLVL.

This clone appeared once. The rearrangement joins TRBV3-1 (or the pseudogene TRBV3-2) to TRBJ1-5, with TRBD1 identical over 9 bases. The CDR3 is 15 residues long. Germline CDR1 LGHDT, CDR2 YNNKEL (reference sequence). V lost 3 bases, J lost 3 bases, and 3 bases stayed unmatched. CDR3 amino acids: CASSQGQGFNQPQHF. CDR3 nucleotide sequence: TGTGCCAGCAGCCAGGGACAGGGTTTCAATCAGCCCCAGCATTTT.

The genes are TRBV28 and TRBJ2-3; maybe TRBD2 (6 bases). The CDR3 is made up of 14 amino acids. Germline V gene data show CDR1 as MDHEN and CDR2 as SYDVKM. V was cut by 6 bases and J by 9 bases, with 19 bases left in between. Written as DNA, the CDR3 is TGTGCCAGCAGCCCCGGGACTCGCTTTGACACGCAGTATTTT. This translates into CASSPGTRFDTQYF.

The chain recombines TRBV6-5 with TRBJ2-7; D not certain. V dropped 2 bases and J dropped 2 bases, with 7 bases sitting between them. The V gene's germline CDR1 is MNHEY and CDR2 SVGAGI. CDR3 length: 13 amino acids. The CDR3 sequence is CASSYASTYEQYF. The CDR3 nucleotides are TGTGCCAGCAGTTACGCGTCCACCTACGAGCAGTACTTC.

The chain combines TRBV5-4 with TRBJ2-7; weak D call: TRBD2 (6 bases). Per the germline V gene, CDR1 is SGHNT and CDR2 is YYREEE (reference sequence). The length of the CDR3 is 14 residues. Trimming took off 5 bases at V and 3 bases at J, with 15 bases between the two ends. The CDR3 DNA reads TGTGCCAGCAGACCCCCCGGGGGAGACTACGAGCAGTACTTC. Amino acids: CASRPPGGDYEQYF.

This chain links TRBV19 with TRBJ2-1; possibly TRBD1 for D (5 bases). Trimming shortened V by 1 base and J by 5 bases, and 12 bases separated the two germline ends. This CDR3 is 15 amino acids long. Germline V gene lookup returns CDR1 LNHDA and CDR2 SQIVND (reference sequence). DNA of the CDR3: TGTGCCAGTAGTATAGTGGTCCGGACAAACAATGAGCAGTTCTTC. Amino acids: CASSIVVRTNNEQFF.